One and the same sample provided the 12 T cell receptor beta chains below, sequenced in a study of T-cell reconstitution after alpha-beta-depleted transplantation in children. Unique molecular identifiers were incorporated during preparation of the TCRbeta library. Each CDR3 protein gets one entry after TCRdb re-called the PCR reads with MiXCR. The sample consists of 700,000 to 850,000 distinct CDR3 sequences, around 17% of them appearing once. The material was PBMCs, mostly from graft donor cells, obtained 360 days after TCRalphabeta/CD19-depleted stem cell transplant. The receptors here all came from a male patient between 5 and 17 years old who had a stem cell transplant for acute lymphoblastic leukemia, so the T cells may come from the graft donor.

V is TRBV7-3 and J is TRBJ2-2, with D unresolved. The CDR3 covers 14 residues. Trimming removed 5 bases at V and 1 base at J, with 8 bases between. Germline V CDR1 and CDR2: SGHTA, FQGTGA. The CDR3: CASSQTLNTGELFF. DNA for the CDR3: TGTGCCAGCAGCCAGACGCTGAACACCGGGGAGCTGTTTTTT.

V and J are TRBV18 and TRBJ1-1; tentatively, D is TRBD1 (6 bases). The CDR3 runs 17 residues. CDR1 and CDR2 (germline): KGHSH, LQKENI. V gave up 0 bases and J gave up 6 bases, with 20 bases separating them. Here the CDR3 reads CASSPPSTGKVMAEAFF. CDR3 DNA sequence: TGTGCCAGCTCACCACCGTCCACAGGGAAAGTTATGGCTGAAGCTTTCTTT.

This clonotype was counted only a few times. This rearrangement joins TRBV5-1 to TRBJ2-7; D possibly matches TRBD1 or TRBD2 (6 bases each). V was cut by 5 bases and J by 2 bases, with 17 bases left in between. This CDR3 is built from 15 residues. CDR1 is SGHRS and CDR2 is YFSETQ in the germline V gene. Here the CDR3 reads CASRIRDWTAYEQYF. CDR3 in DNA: TGCGCCAGCAGGATCCGGGACTGGACAGCCTACGAGCAGTACTTC.

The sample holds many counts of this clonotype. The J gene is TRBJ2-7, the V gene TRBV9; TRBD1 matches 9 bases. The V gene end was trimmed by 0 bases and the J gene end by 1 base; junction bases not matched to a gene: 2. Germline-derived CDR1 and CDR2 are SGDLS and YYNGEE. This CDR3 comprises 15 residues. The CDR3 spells CASSVEGTGSYEQYF. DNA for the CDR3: TGTGCCAGCAGCGTAGAGGGGACAGGGTCCTACGAGCAGTACTTC.

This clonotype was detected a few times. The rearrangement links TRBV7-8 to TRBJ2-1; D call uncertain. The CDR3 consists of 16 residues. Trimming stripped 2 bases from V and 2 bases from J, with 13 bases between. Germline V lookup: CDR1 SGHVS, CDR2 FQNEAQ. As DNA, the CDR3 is TGTGCCAGCAGCTTACGTGTCCCTATCCCCTACAATGAGCAGTTCTTC. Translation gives CASSLRVPIPYNEQFF. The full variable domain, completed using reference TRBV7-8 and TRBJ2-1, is GAGVSQSPRYKVAKRGQDVALRCDPISGHVSLFWYQQALGQGPEFLTYFQNEAQLDKSGLPSDRFFAERPEGSVSTLKIQRTQQEDSAVYLCASSLRVPIPYNEQFFGPGTRLTVL.

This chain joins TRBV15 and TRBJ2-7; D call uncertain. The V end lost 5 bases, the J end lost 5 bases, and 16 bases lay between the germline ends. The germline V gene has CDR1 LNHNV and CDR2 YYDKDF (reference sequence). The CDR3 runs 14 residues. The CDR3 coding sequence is TGTGCCACCAGCCGCCCCCAGAAGTTCCACGAGCAGTACTTC. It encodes CATSRPQKFHEQYF.

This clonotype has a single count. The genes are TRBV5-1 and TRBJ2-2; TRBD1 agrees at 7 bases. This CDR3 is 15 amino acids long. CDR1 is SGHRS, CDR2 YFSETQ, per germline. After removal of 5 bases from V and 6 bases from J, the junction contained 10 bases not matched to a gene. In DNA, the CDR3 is TGCGCCAGCAGTCCCTCGCGGCAGGGGGCCGGGGAGCTGTTTTTT. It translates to CASSPSRQGAGELFF.

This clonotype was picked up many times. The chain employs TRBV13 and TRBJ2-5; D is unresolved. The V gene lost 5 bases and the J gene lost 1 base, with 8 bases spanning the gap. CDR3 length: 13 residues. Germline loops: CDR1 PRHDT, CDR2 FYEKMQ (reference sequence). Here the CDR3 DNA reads TGTGCCAGCAGCCCCGCCTCCCAAGAGACCCAGTACTTC. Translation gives CASSPASQETQYF.

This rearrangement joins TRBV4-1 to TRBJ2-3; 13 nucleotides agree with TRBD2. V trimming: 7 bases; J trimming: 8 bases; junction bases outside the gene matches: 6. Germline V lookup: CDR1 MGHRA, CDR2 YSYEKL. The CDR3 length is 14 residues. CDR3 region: CASKLAGGPGTQYF. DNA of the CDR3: TGCGCCAGCAAACTAGCGGGAGGGCCGGGTACGCAGTATTTT.

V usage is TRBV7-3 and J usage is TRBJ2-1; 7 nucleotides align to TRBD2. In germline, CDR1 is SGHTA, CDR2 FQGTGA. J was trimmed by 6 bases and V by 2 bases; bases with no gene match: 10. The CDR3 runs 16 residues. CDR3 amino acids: CASSLRAGVWGNEQFF. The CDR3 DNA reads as TGTGCCAGCAGCTTACGGGCGGGAGTATGGGGCAATGAGCAGTTCTTC.

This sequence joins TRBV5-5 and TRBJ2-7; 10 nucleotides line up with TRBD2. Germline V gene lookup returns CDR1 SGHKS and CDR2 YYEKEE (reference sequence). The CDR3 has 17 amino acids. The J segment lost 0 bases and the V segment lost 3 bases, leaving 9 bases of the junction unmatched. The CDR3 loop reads CASSWPTSGESSYEQYF. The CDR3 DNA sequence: TGTGCCAGCAGCTGGCCAACTAGCGGGGAGAGCTCCTACGAGCAGTACTTC.

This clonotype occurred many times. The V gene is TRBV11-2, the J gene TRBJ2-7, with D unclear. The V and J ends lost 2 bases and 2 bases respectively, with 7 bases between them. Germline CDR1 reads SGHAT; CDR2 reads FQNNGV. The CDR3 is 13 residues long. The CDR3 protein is CASSLRAPYEQYF. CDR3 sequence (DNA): TGTGCCAGCAGCTTAAGGGCTCCCTACGAGCAGTACTTC.